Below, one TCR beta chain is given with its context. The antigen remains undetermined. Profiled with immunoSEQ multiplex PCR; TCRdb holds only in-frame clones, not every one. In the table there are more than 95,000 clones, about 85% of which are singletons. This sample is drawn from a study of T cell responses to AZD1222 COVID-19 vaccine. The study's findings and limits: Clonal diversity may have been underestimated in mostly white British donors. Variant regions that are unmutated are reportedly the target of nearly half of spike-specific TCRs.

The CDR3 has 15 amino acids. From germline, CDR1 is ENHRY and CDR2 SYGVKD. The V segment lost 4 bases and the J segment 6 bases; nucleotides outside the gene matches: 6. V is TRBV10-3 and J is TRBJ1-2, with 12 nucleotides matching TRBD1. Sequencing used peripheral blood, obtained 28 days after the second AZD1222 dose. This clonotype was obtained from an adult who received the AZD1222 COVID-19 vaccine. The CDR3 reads CAISGPGQGADGYTF. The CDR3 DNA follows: TGTGCCATCAGTGGGCCGGGACAGGGGGCGGATGGCTACACCTTC.